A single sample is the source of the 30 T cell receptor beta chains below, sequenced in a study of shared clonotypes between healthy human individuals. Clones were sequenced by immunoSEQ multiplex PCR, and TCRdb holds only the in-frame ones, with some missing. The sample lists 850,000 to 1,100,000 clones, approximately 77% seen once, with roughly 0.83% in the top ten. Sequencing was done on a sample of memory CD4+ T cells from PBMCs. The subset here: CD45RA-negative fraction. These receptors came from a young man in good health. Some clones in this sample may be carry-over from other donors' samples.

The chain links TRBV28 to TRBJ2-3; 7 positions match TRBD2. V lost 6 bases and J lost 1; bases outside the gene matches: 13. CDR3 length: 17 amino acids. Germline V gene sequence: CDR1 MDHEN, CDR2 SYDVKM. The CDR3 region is CASSRRRWGGGTDTQYF. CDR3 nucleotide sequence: TGTGCCAGCAGCCGCCGCAGGTGGGGGGGAGGCACAGATACGCAGTATTTT.

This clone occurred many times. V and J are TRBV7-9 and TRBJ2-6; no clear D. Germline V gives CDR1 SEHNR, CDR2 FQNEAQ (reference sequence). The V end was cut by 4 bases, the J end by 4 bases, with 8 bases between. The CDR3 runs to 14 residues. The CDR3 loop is CASSSWLGANVLTF. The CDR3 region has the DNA TGTGCCAGCAGCTCCTGGTTGGGGGCCAACGTCCTGACTTTC.

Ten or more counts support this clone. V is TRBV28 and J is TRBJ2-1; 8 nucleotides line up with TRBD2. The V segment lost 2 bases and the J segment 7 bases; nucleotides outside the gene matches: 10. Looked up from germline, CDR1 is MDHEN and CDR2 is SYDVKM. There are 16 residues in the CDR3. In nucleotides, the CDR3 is TGTGCCAGCAGTTTACGGAGGTCCTCGGGGGGGAATGAGCAGTTCTTC. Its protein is CASSLRRSSGGNEQFF.

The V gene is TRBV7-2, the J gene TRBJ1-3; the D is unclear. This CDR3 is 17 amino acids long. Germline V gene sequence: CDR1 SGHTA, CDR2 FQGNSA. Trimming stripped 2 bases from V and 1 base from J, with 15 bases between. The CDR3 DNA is TGTGCCAGCAGCTTAAGGGTAACGATGGCGTCTGGAAACACCATATATTTT. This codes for CASSLRVTMASGNTIYF.

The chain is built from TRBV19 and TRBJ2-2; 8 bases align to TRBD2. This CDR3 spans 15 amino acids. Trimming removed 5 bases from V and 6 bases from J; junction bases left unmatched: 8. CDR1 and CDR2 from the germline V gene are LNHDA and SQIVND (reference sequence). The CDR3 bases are TGTGCCAGTAGTTCCCTAGCGGGTGGAGCCGGGGAGCTGTTTTTT. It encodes CASSSLAGGAGELFF.

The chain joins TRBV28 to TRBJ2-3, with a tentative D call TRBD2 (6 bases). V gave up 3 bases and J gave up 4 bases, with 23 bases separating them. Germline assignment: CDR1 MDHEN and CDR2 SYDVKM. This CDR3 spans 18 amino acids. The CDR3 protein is CASSFVFGGGNAPDTQYF. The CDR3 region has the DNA TGTGCCAGCAGTTTCGTTTTTGGAGGCGGGAACGCACCAGATACGCAGTATTTT.

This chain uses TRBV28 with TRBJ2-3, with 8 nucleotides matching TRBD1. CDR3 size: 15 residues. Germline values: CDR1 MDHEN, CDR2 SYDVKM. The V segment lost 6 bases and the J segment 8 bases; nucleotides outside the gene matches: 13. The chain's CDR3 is CASSPPGQGMGTQYF. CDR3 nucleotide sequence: TGTGCCAGCAGCCCACCCGGACAGGGTATGGGTACGCAGTATTTT.

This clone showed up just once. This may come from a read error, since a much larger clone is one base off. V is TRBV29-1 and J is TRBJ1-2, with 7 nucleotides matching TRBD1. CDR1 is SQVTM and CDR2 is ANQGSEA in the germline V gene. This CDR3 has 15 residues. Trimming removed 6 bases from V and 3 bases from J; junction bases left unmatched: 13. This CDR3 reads CSVLATGDIYYGYTF. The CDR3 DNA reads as TGCAGCGTCCTTGCAACAGGGGACATCTACTATGGCTACACCTTC.

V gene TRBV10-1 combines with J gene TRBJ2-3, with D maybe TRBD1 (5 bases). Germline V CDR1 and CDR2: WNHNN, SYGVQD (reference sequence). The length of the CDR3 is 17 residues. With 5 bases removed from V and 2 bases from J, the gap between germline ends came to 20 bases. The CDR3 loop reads CASSLGDGSRYTDTQYF. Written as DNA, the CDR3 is TGCGCCAGCAGTCTAGGGGATGGTAGCCGCTACACAGATACGCAGTATTTT.

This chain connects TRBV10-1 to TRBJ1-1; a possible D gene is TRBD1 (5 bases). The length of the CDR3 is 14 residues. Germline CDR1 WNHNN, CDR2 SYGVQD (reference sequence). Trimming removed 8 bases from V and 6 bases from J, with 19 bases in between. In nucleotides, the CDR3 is TGCGCCAGCTTCTCTTCAGAGGGGAAGGCTGAAGCTTTCTTT. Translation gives CASFSSEGKAEAFF.

CDR3: CASSPRISYTF. The CDR3 DNA is TGTGCCAGCAGCCCCAGGATCAGCTACACCTTC. This sequence joins TRBV7-2 and TRBJ1-2, with D hard to call. Germline V CDR1 and CDR2: SGHTA, FQGNSA. The V end was cut by 5 bases, the J end by 9 bases, with 10 bases between. The CDR3 contains 11 residues.

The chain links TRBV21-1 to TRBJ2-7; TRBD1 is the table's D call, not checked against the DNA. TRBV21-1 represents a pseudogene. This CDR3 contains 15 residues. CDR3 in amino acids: CASSDRDRTSYEQYF. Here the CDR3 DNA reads TGTGCCAGCAGCGACCGGGACAGGACCTCCTACGAGCAGTACTTC.

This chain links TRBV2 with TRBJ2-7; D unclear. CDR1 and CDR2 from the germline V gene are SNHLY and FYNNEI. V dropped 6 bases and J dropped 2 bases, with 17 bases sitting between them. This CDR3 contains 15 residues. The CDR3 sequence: CASRDIVYSPYEQYF. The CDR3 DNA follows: TGTGCCAGCAGGGATATAGTATATTCCCCCTACGAGCAGTACTTC.

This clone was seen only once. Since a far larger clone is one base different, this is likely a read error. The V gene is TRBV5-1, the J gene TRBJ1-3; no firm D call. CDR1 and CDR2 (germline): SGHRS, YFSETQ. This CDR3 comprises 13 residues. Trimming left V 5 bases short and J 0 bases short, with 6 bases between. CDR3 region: CASRESSGNTIYF. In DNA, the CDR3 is TGCGCCAGCAGGGAGAGCTCTGGAAACACCATATATTTT.

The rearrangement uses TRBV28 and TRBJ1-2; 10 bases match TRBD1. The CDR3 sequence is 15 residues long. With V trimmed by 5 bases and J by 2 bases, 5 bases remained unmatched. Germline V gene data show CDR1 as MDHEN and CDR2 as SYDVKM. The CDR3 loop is CASSTSTGGNYGYTF. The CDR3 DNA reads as TGTGCCAGCAGTACCTCGACAGGGGGCAACTATGGCTACACCTTC.

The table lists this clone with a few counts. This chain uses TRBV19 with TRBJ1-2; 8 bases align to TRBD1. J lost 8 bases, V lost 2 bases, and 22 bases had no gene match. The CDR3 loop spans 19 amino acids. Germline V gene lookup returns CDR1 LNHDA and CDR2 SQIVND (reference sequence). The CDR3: CASSIIRTGRKGSQRGYTF. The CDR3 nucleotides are TGTGCCAGTAGTATAATACGGACAGGGCGGAAAGGATCGCAGCGAGGCTACACCTTC.

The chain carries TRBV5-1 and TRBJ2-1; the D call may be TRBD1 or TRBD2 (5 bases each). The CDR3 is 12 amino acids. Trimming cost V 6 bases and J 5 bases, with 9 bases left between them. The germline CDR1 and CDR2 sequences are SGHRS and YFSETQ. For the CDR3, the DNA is TGCGCCAGCATGAGGGGTAACAATGAGCAGTTCTTC. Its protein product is CASMRGNNEQFF.

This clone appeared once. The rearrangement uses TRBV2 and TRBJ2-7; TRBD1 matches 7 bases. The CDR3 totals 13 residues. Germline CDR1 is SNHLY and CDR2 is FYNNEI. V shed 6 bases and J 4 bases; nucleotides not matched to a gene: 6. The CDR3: CASRSTGNYEQYF. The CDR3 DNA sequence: TGTGCCAGCAGATCGACAGGGAATTACGAGCAGTACTTC.

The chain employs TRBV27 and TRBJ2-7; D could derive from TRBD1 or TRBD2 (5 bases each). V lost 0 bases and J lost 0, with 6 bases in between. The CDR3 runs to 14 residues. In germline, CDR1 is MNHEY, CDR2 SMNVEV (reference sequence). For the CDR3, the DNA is TGTGCCAGCAGTTTATCTGGGGGCTCCTACGAGCAGTACTTC. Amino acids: CASSLSGGSYEQYF.

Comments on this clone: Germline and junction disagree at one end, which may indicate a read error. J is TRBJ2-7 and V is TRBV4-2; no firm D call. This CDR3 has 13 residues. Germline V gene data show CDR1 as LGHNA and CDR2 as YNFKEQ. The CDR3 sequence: CASSQGSGHEQYF. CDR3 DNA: TGTGCCAGCAGTCAAGGATCAGGCCACGAGCAGTACTTC.

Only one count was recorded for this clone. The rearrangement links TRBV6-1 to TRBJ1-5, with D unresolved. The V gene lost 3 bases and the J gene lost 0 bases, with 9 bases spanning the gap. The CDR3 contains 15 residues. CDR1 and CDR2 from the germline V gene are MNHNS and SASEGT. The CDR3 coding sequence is TGTGCCAGCAGTGAGAACTCTTATAGCAATCAGCCCCAGCATTTT. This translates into CASSENSYSNQPQHF.

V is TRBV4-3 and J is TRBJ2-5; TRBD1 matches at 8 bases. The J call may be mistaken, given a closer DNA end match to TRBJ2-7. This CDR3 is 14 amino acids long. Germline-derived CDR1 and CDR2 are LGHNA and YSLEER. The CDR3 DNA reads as TGCGCCAGCAGCCAAGTCAGGGGGCCCTACGAGCAGTACTTC. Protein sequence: CASSQVRGPYEQYF.

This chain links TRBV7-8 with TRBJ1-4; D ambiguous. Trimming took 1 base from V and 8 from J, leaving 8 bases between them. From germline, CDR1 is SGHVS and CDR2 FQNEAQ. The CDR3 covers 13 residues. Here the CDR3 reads CASSLGAAEKLFF. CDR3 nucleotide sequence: TGTGCCAGCAGCTTAGGAGCGGCAGAAAAACTGTTTTTT.

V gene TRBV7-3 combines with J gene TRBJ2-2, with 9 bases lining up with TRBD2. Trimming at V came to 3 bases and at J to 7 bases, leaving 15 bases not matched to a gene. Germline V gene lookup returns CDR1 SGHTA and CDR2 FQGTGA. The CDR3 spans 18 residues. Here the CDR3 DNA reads TGTGCCAGCAGCTTCGGCGGGCCTAGCGGGACCACTGACGGGGAGCTGTTTTTT. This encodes CASSFGGPSGTTDGELFF.

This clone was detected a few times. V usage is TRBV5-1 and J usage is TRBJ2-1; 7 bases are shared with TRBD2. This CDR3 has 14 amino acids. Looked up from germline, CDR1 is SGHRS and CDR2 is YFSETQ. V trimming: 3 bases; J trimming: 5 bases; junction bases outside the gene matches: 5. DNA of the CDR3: TGCGCCAGCAGCTACTGGACTAGGAACAATGAGCAGTTCTTC. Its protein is CASSYWTRNNEQFF.

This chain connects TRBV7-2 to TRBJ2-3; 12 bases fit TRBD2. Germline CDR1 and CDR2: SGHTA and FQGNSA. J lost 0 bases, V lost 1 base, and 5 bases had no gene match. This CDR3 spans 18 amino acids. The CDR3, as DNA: TGTGCCAGCAGCTTAGTTCGGACTAGCGGGGTCAGCACAGATACGCAGTATTTT. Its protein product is CASSLVRTSGVSTDTQYF.

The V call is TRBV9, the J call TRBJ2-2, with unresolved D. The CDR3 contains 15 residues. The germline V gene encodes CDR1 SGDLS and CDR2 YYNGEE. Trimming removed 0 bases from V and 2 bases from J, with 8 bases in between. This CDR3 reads CASSVAGRNTGELFF. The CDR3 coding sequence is TGTGCCAGCAGCGTAGCGGGCAGAAACACCGGGGAGCTGTTTTTT. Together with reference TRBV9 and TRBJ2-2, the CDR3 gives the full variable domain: DSGVTQTPKHLITATGQRVTLRCSPRSGDLSVYWYQQSLDQGLQFLIQYYNGEERAKGNILERFSAQQFPDLHSELNLSSLELGDSALYFCASSVAGRNTGELFFGEGSRLTVL.

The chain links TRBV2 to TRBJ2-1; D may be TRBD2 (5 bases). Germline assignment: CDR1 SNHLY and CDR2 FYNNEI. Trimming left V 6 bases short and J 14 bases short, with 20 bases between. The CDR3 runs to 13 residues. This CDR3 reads CASSPGLEMDEFF. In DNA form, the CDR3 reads TGTGCCAGCAGCCCTGGACTCGAAATGGACGAGTTCTTC.

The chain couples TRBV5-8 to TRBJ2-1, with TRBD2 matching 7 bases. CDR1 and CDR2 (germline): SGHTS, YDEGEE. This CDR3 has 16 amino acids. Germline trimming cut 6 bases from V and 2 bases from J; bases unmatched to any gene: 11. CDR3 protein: CASISTGGAAYNEQFF. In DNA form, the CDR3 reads TGTGCCAGCATCTCCACGGGGGGAGCGGCCTACAATGAGCAGTTCTTC.

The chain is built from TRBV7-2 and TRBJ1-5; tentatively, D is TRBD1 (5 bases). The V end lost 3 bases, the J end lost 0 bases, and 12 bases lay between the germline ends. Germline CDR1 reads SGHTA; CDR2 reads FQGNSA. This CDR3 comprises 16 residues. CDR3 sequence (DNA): TGTGCCAGCAGCTTTGATCAGGGATATAGCAATCAGCCCCAGCATTTT. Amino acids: CASSFDQGYSNQPQHF.